One sample yielded the 19 T cell receptor beta chains listed below, sequenced in a study of blood T cell repertoires in COVID-19. Clones were sequenced by immunoSEQ multiplex PCR, and TCRdb holds only the in-frame ones, with some missing. The data hold more than 95,000 clones, with roughly four fifths observed a single time. The sequenced sample was peripheral blood. These receptor sequences come from a young man with COVID-19, enrolled during active disease.

This rearrangement joins TRBV12-5 to TRBJ2-1; D may be TRBD1 (6 bases). The CDR3 has 15 amino acids. Germline CDR1 and CDR2: LGHNT and FRNRAP. The ends were cut back, 7 bases at V and 0 bases at J, with 13 bases in the middle. The CDR3 nucleotides read TGTGCTAGTGCCCGTACAGGGAGCTCCTACAATGAGCAGTTCTTC. Translation gives CASARTGSSYNEQFF.

The rearrangement links TRBV6-5 to TRBJ1-2, with 7 bases matching TRBD1. The CDR3 loop spans 11 amino acids. With 7 bases clipped from V and 13 bases from J, the junction kept 9 bases outside the gene matches. From germline, CDR1 is MNHEY and CDR2 SVGAGI. DNA of the CDR3: TGTGCCAGCACGACAGGGCACGGTTTCACCTTC. Translation: CASTTGHGFTF.

This chain links TRBV10-2 with TRBJ1-2; TRBD1 is a possible D gene (5 bases). Germline CDR1 is WSHSY and CDR2 is SAAADI. The CDR3 is 13 residues long. V lost 3 bases and J 6 bases, leaving 11 bases between the germline ends. The CDR3 region is CASSDRVENGYTF. The CDR3 DNA reads TGCGCCAGCAGTGACAGGGTTGAGAATGGCTACACCTTC.

CDR3 in DNA: TGTGCCAGCAGCCTCGGGACTAGCGGGATGTACAATGAGCAGTTCTTC. Its protein product is CASSLGTSGMYNEQFF. The rearrangement uses TRBV7-9 and TRBJ2-1; 13 nucleotides line up with TRBD2. Trimming cost V 5 bases and J 4 bases; bases outside gene matches: 5. CDR1 and CDR2 from the germline V gene are SEHNR and FQNEAQ (reference sequence). This CDR3 has 16 amino acids.

V usage is TRBV27 and J usage is TRBJ1-4; 7 bases map to TRBD1. There are 17 residues in the CDR3. CDR1 is MNHEY and CDR2 is SMNVEV in the germline V gene (reference sequence). The trim removed 2 bases at V and 2 bases at J, leaving 8 bases unmatched. Here the CDR3 DNA reads TGTGCCAGCAGTTTAAGGGGGCCGGAGCTGACTAATGAAAAACTGTTTTTT. It is translated as CASSLRGPELTNEKLFF. Full variable domain (outside the CDR3, taken from reference TRBV27 and TRBJ1-4): EAQVTQNPRYLITVTGKKLTVTCSQNMNHEYMSWYRQDPGLGLRQIYYSMNVEVTDKGDVPEGYKVSRKEKRNFPLILESPSPNQTSLYFCASSLRGPELTNEKLFFGSGTQLSVL.

A few counts support this clone. The chain recombines TRBV12-3 or TRBV12-4 with TRBJ2-3; D not certain. Trimming removed 6 bases from V and 4 bases from J, with 8 bases in between. This CDR3 region has 12 residues. The CDR3 bases are TGTGCCAGCAGCCCCGCGGCAGATACGCAGTATTTT. Translation gives CASSPAADTQYF.

Details on this clone: Other DNA variants within this sample encode the same CDR3. This chain links TRBV9 with TRBJ1-1; weak D call: TRBD1 (6 bases). V was shortened by 2 bases and J by 1 base, with 9 bases between the two germline ends. CDR3 length equals 14 residues. In germline, CDR1 is SGDLS, CDR2 YYNGEE. The CDR3 DNA sequence: TGTGCCAGCAGCGTGGAGACAGGGAACACTGAAGCTTTCTTT. This translates into CASSVETGNTEAFF.

This clone appeared a single time. The rearrangement links TRBV7-9 to TRBJ1-2, with 9 bases lining up with TRBD1. J lost 6 bases, V lost 4 bases, and 9 bases had no gene match. The CDR3 totals 15 residues. CDR1 is SEHNR and CDR2 is FQNEAQ in the germline V gene (reference sequence). The DNA for the CDR3 is TGTGCCAGCAGCTCCCGAGTAGGGACAGGGAATGGCTACACCTTC. As protein: CASSSRVGTGNGYTF.

The chain combines TRBV11-3 with TRBJ2-3; TRBD2 agrees at 9 bases. The CDR3 totals 15 residues. Germline V gives CDR1 SGHNT, CDR2 YENEEA. Trimming removed 4 bases from V and 2 bases from J; junction bases left unmatched: 4. The CDR3 is CASSSRGGNTDTQYF. DNA for the CDR3: TGTGCCAGCAGCTCGCGGGGGGGAAACACAGATACGCAGTATTTT.

The chain links TRBV28 to TRBJ1-5; 7 positions agree with TRBD1. V lost 6 bases, J lost 0 bases, and 5 bases stayed unmatched. The length of the CDR3 is 15 residues. The germline gives CDR1 MDHEN, CDR2 SYDVKM. As DNA, the CDR3 is TGTGCCAGCAGAGCTGGACAGGTTAGCAATCAGCCCCAGCATTTT. Its translation is CASRAGQVSNQPQHF.

This chain links TRBV28 with TRBJ2-4; D is ambiguous. Germline values: CDR1 MDHEN, CDR2 SYDVKM. There are 14 residues in the CDR3. Between the trimmed V and J ends, which lost 2 bases and 0 bases, there was a span of 5 bases. CDR3 loop: CASSLGLAKNIQYF. Here the CDR3 DNA reads TGTGCCAGCAGTTTAGGGCTAGCCAAAAACATTCAGTACTTC. Variable domain in full (rest from reference TRBV28 and TRBJ2-4): DVKVTQSSRYLVKRTGEKVFLECVQDMDHENMFWYRQDPGLGLRLIYFSYDVKMKEKGDIPEGYSVSREKKERFSLILESASTNQTSMYLCASSLGLAKNIQYFGAGTRLSVL.

As concerns this clone: Relative to the germline gene, one junction end is altered; a read error may explain this. The chain carries TRBV4-2 and TRBJ2-1; 10 bases fit TRBD1. Germline V lookup: CDR1 LGHNA, CDR2 YNFKEQ. This CDR3 contains 15 residues. The CDR3 coding sequence is TGTGCCAGCAGTCAAGGGACAGGGGTCTGGAATGAGCAGTTCTTC. This translates into CASSQGTGVWNEQFF.

V usage is TRBV7-2 and J usage is TRBJ2-7; 8 nucleotides match TRBD1. The J segment lost 3 bases and the V segment lost 5 bases, leaving 9 bases of the junction unmatched. Germline V gene sequence: CDR1 SGHTA, CDR2 FQGNSA. The CDR3 sequence is 15 residues long. The CDR3, as DNA: TGTGCCAGCAGCAAACGACAGGGGACACTCTACGAGCAGTACTTC. Amino acid sequence: CASSKRQGTLYEQYF.

V gene TRBV5-6 combines with J gene TRBJ2-3, with 9 nucleotides matching TRBD1. Germline trimming cut 0 bases from V and 6 bases from J; bases unmatched to any gene: 5. The CDR3 length is 15 residues. Germline CDR1 and CDR2: SGHDT and YYEEEE. DNA for the CDR3: TGTGCCAGCAGCTTGGGGACAGGGGAGCTGGATACGCAGTATTTT. It is translated as CASSLGTGELDTQYF. Filled out from reference TRBV5-6 and TRBJ2-3, the complete variable domain reads DAGVTQSPTHLIKTRGQQVTLRCSPKSGHDTVSWYQQALGQGPQFIFQYYEEEERQRGNFPDRFSGHQFPNYSSELNVNALLLGDSALYLCASSLGTGELDTQYFGPGTRLTVL.

The chain recombines TRBV5-6 with TRBJ1-1; D ambiguous. Germline V gene sequence: CDR1 SGHDT, CDR2 YYEEEE. V lost 1 base, J lost 2 bases, and 3 bases lay in between. CDR3 length: 12 residues. The CDR3 DNA reads TGTGCCAGCAGCTTGTTAAACACTGAAGCTTTCTTT. The encoded protein is CASSLLNTEAFF.

The chain is built from TRBV10-1 and TRBJ2-2; D uncertain. Trimming cost V 6 bases and J 5 bases, with 10 bases left between them. CDR3 length: 13 residues. Germline values: CDR1 WNHNN, CDR2 SYGVQD (reference sequence). As DNA, the CDR3 is TGCGCCAGCAGCTTTAGTTTGACCGGGGAGCTGTTTTTT. Its translation is CASSFSLTGELFF.

This rearrangement joins TRBV7-2 to TRBJ2-5, with TRBD2 identical over 12 bases. Losses at the gene ends were 5 bases for V and 5 bases for J; bases not matched to a gene: 6. Germline V gene sequence: CDR1 SGHTA, CDR2 FQGNSA. This CDR3 has 15 residues. CDR3 protein: CASSPGTSGRETQYF. The DNA for the CDR3 is TGTGCCAGCAGCCCGGGGACTAGCGGGCGGGAGACCCAGTACTTC.

The rearrangement links TRBV5-4 to TRBJ2-2, with D possibly matching TRBD1 (6 bases). Germline V CDR1 and CDR2: SGHNT, YYREEE (reference sequence). The CDR3 extends over 15 amino acids. V shed 4 bases and J shed 4 bases, with 14 bases lying between them. The CDR3 region is CASSPPTGSTGELFF. The CDR3 DNA is TGTGCCAGCAGCCCGCCGACAGGTTCCACCGGGGAGCTGTTTTTT.

J is TRBJ1-2 and V is TRBV3-1 (or the pseudogene TRBV3-2); D gene uncertain. The V end was cut by 6 bases, the J end by 5 bases, with 13 bases between. The CDR3 has 13 residues. Germline CDR1 LGHDT, CDR2 YNNKEL (reference sequence). The CDR3 reads CASSLGGVYGYTF. The CDR3, as DNA: TGTGCCAGCAGTTTAGGAGGAGTATATGGCTACACCTTC.